This entry lists 32 T cell receptor beta chains sequenced from one sample in a study of blood T cells in healthy people across ages. Sample-barcoded 5' priming and a J-beta primer mix drove a second PCR of about 6 to 11 cycles. TCRdb reprocessed the 5' RACE reads via MiXCR and lists one record per CDR3 protein. The data show approximately 1.5 million distinct CDR3 sequences, 30% to 40% seen once. The sample consisted of blood. These receptors all come from a woman aged 25 to 39 in good health.

The V gene is TRBV12-3 or TRBV12-4, the J gene TRBJ1-5; 7 bases match TRBD1. The CDR3 loop spans 15 amino acids. Trimming at V came to 3 bases and at J to 2 bases, leaving 4 bases not matched to a gene. CDR3 nucleotides: TGTGCCAGCAGTTTCAGGGGGGGAGGCAATCAGCCCCAGCATTTT. Protein product: CASSFRGGGNQPQHF.

Details on this clonotype: One end of the junction varies from germline; a read error may be responsible. V usage is TRBV5-6 and J usage is TRBJ1-1; unclear D gene. Germline CDR1 is SGHDT and CDR2 is YYEEEE. This CDR3 region has 14 residues. CDR3 loop: CASTWGGANTETFF. In DNA, the CDR3 is TGTGCCAGCACGTGGGGTGGTGCCAACACTGAAACTTTCTTT.

Concerning this clonotype: A much larger clone is a single base away; this may be a read error. The rearrangement uses TRBV29-1 and TRBJ2-4; D possibly uses TRBD1 or TRBD2 (7 bases each). The CDR3 spans 13 residues. CDR1 and CDR2 (germline): SQVTM, ANQGSEA. V dropped 5 bases and J dropped 9 bases, with 17 bases sitting between them. The DNA of the CDR3 is TGCAGCGTTAACGGCAGGGGGGGAAGCATTCAGTACTTC. Its protein is CSVNGRGGSIQYF.

The table lists this clonotype with a few counts. The chain combines TRBV4-1 with TRBJ2-5; no firm D call. Near its end, the DNA agrees better with TRBJ2-7, so the J call may be wrong. This CDR3 spans 16 amino acids. The germline CDR1 and CDR2 sequences are MGHRA and YSYEKL. The CDR3 spells CASSQDDGLVPYEQYF. CDR3 DNA sequence: TGCGCCAGCAGCCAAGATGACGGCTTGGTCCCCTACGAGCAGTACTTC.

The V gene is TRBV19, the J gene TRBJ2-1; D not resolved. CDR1 and CDR2 (germline): LNHDA, SQIVND (reference sequence). CDR3 length: 16 residues. V was pared by 7 bases and J by 0 bases, with 16 bases between. CDR3 sequence: CASTNGPRSSYNEQFF. DNA for the CDR3: TGTGCCAGTACCAATGGACCGCGAAGCTCCTACAATGAGCAGTTCTTC.

The chain combines TRBV10-3 with TRBJ2-5; D remains unclear. V gave up 3 bases and J gave up 12 bases, with 14 bases separating them. The CDR3 runs 12 residues. Looked up from germline, CDR1 is ENHRY and CDR2 is SYGVKD. Written as DNA, the CDR3 is TGTGCCATCAGTGATTTCGACCGCCTCGAGTACTTC. Translation gives CAISDFDRLEYF.

The V and J genes are TRBV3-1 and TRBJ1-2; 7 nucleotides line up with TRBD1. The CDR3 loop spans 17 amino acids. The trim removed 0 bases at V and 6 bases at J, leaving 13 bases unmatched. Germline V lookup: CDR1 LGHDT, CDR2 YNNKEL (reference sequence). The CDR3 sequence: CASSQERQSTGQDGYTF. CDR3 in DNA: TGTGCCAGCAGCCAAGAGCGACAATCGACAGGGCAGGATGGCTACACCTTC.

This clonotype has a count of ten or more. This rearrangement joins TRBV10-3 to TRBJ2-7; 9 bases align to TRBD2. The ends lost 4 bases at V and 2 bases at J; junction bases unmatched: 9. There are 16 residues in the CDR3. Germline CDR1 is ENHRY and CDR2 is SYGVKD. Written as DNA, the CDR3 is TGTGCCATCAGTGGGACTAGCGTTGGGGTTACCTACGAGCAGTACTTC. Residues: CAISGTSVGVTYEQYF.

This rearrangement joins TRBV4-1 to TRBJ2-3, with TRBD2 identical over 8 bases. CDR1 and CDR2 from the germline V gene are MGHRA and YSYEKL. The length of the CDR3 is 14 residues. V lost 4 bases to trimming and J lost 1 base; unmatched junction nucleotides: 1. The CDR3 DNA reads TGCGCCAGCAGCCGGCGGGAGGGCACAGATACGCAGTATTTT. Encoded protein: CASSRREGTDTQYF.

This chain connects TRBV27 to TRBJ2-3; no clear D gene. Germline CDR1 MNHEY, CDR2 SMNVEV (reference sequence). The CDR3 consists of 13 residues. V lost 4 bases and J 5 bases, leaving 10 bases between the germline ends. DNA for the CDR3: TGTGCCAGCAGTTCGACGACTGGAGATACGCAGTATTTT. This sequence encodes CASSSTTGDTQYF.

The chain carries TRBV27 and TRBJ1-5; TRBD1 is a possible D gene (6 bases). Trimming removed 5 bases at V and 3 bases at J, with 11 bases between. This CDR3 region has 14 residues. Germline V gives CDR1 MNHEY, CDR2 SMNVEV (reference sequence). CDR3 loop: CASSPTGNNQPQHF. For the CDR3, the DNA is TGTGCCAGCAGTCCTACAGGGAACAATCAGCCCCAGCATTTT.

The chain combines TRBV7-9 with TRBJ2-5; the D gene is possibly TRBD1 (5 bases). Per the germline V gene, CDR1 is SEHNR and CDR2 is FQNEAQ (reference sequence). CDR3 length: 14 residues. Trimming shortened V by 3 bases and J by 2 bases, and 10 bases separated the two germline ends. The CDR3 DNA is TGTGCCAGCAGCTTGATAACAGGACAAGAGACCCAGTACTTC. This translates into CASSLITGQETQYF.

With respect to this clonotype: Relative to the germline gene, one junction end is altered; a read error may explain this. The gene calls are TRBV11-2 and TRBJ1-2, with D hard to call. CDR3 length: 15 residues. CDR1 SGHAT and CDR2 FQNNGV come from the germline V gene. CDR3 in amino acids: CASSLDLLGSYGHTF. The DNA of the CDR3 is TGTGCCAGCAGCTTAGATCTTCTGGGATCTTATGGCCACACCTTC.

V gene TRBV20-1 combines with J gene TRBJ1-1, with D maybe TRBD1 (5 bases). The CDR3 is made up of 13 amino acids. In germline, CDR1 is DFQATT, CDR2 SNEGSKA (reference sequence). V dropped 4 bases and J dropped 2 bases, with 11 bases sitting between them. The CDR3 is CSATTVLNTEAFF. The CDR3 nucleotides are TGCAGTGCTACGACAGTTTTAAACACTGAAGCTTTCTTT.

The chain carries TRBV7-6 and TRBJ1-2; maybe TRBD1 (5 bases). CDR1 is SGHVS, CDR2 FNYEAQ, per germline. This CDR3 is 17 amino acids long. V was cut by 1 base and J by 4 bases, with 19 bases left in between. The CDR3 nucleotides read TGTGCCAGCAGCTTAGTCGGGGACCTGCGAATGGGCTATGGCTACACCTTC. It translates to CASSLVGDLRMGYGYTF.

This clonotype has a handful of counts. V usage is TRBV3-1 and J usage is TRBJ2-7, with TRBD2 matching 8 bases. V was clipped by 2 bases and J by 5 bases; unmatched bases: 11. The CDR3 has 16 amino acids. CDR1 and CDR2 from the germline V gene are LGHDT and YNNKEL (reference sequence). Written as DNA, the CDR3 is TGTGCCAGCAGCCAATCTAAAGCGGGAGATATCCACGAGCAGTACTTC. This encodes CASSQSKAGDIHEQYF.

This clonotype was seen more than once but under ten times. This chain uses TRBV2 with TRBJ2-5; 9 bases agree with TRBD1. Matching the DNA end better, TRBJ2-7 makes the J call doubtful. The germline CDR1 and CDR2 sequences are SNHLY and FYNNEI. The CDR3 totals 14 residues. DNA for the CDR3: TGTGCCAGCAGTGAATCGGACAGGGGAAGCGAGCAGTACTTC. Its protein product is CASSESDRGSEQYF.

This clonotype was seen a few times. The chain is built from TRBV29-1 and TRBJ1-2; 11 bases agree with TRBD1. V was clipped by 7 bases and J by 8 bases; unmatched bases: 9. The CDR3 totals 13 residues. CDR1 is SQVTM, CDR2 ANQGSEA, per germline. Here the CDR3 DNA reads TGCAGCGGCGGACAGGGGGCCTACGGGGGCTACACCTTC. Translation: CSGGQGAYGGYTF. Full variable domain (remainder filled in from reference TRBV29-1 and TRBJ1-2): SAVISQKPSRDICQRGTSLTIQCQVDSQVTMMFWYRQQPGQSLTLIATANQGSEATYESGFVIDKFPISRPNLTFSTLTVSNMSPEDSSIYLCSGGQGAYGGYTFGSGTRLTVV.

CDR3 sequence: CAWSVSGGQGPYLRPYEQYF. The CDR3 DNA follows: TGTGCCTGGAGTGTTTCAGGGGGACAGGGGCCCTACCTGCGCCCTTACGAGCAGTACTTC. The chain is built from TRBV30 and TRBJ2-5, with TRBD1 matching 10 bases. The DNA end favors TRBJ2-7, so the J call may be wrong. The CDR3 has 20 amino acids. The germline CDR1 and CDR2 sequences are GTSNPN and SVGIG (reference sequence).

This clonotype was observed a handful of times. The chain joins TRBV4-1 to TRBJ2-5, with 7 positions matching TRBD2. Gene TRBJ2-7 matches the end of the DNA better, so the J call may be wrong. This CDR3 spans 15 amino acids. Per germline, CDR1 MGHRA and CDR2 YSYEKL. In DNA form, the CDR3 reads TGCGCCAGCAGCCAAGAGTGGGGGGGGACGGCCGAGCAGTACTTC. It yields the protein CASSQEWGGTAEQYF.

Worth noting for this clonotype: At one boundary the junction diverges from the germline segment, which might be a read error. V and J are TRBV7-6 and TRBJ2-1, with 10 bases that match TRBD2. Germline CDR1 is SGHVS and CDR2 is FNYEAQ. The length of the CDR3 is 17 residues. The CDR3 DNA sequence: TGTGCCAGCGGCTTTCACCGGGTAGCGGGGGGTCACAATGAGCAGTTCTTC. This codes for CASGFHRVAGGHNEQFF.

Remarks on this clonotype: At one end the junction does not follow the germline gene, possibly because of a read error. The chain recombines TRBV5-1 with TRBJ1-4; possible D gene TRBD1, 6 bases. The CDR3 totals 15 residues. The germline V gene has CDR1 SGHRS and CDR2 YFSETQ. The CDR3: CVSSLSGQINEKLFF. Written as DNA, the CDR3 is TGCGTCAGCAGCTTGTCGGGACAAATTAATGAAAAACTGTTTTTT.

V gene TRBV20-1 combines with J gene TRBJ1-5; D perhaps matches TRBD1 (5 bases). The CDR3 runs to 14 residues. Germline V gives CDR1 DFQATT, CDR2 SNEGSKA (reference sequence). V was cut by 6 bases and J by 4 bases, with 16 bases left in between. In nucleotides, the CDR3 is TGCAGTGCAAACCGGGACGGCTGGAATCAGCCCCAGCATTTT. It yields the protein CSANRDGWNQPQHF.

The table lists this clonotype with a few counts. The gene calls are TRBV28 and TRBJ2-1; D ambiguous. CDR1 is MDHEN, CDR2 SYDVKM, per germline. V was cut by 1 base and J by 10 bases, with 14 bases left in between. CDR3 length equals 14 residues. The CDR3 sequence: CASSLLTSISEQFF. DNA of the CDR3: TGTGCCAGCAGTTTATTGACGAGTATCAGCGAGCAGTTCTTC.

In this sample, this clonotype turned up a few times. This chain uses TRBV15 with TRBJ2-7; D ambiguous. CDR3 length: 13 residues. The V gene lost 3 bases and the J gene lost 3 bases, with 9 bases spanning the gap. The V gene's germline CDR1 is LNHNV and CDR2 YYDKDF (reference sequence). CDR3: CATSSRPIYEQYF. The CDR3 bases are TGTGCCACCAGCAGCCGACCTATCTACGAGCAGTACTTC.

In this sample, this clonotype turned up a few times. This sequence joins TRBV10-3 and TRBJ2-7; 9 nucleotides agree with TRBD1. The CDR3 has 14 amino acids. With 9 bases clipped from V and 0 bases from J, the junction kept 6 bases outside the gene matches. CDR1 and CDR2 (germline): ENHRY, SYGVKD. The CDR3 bases are TGTGCCATTACGGGACAGGGCCTCTCCTACGAGCAGTACTTC. Translation: CAITGQGLSYEQYF.

Concerning this clonotype itself: An end of the junction differs from the germline gene, which may be a read error. J is TRBJ1-1 and V is TRBV28; D not resolved. The CDR3 contains 12 residues. CDR1 MDHEN and CDR2 SYDVKM come from the germline V gene. The CDR3: CASTGGNTEALF. The CDR3 nucleotides are TGTGCCAGCACTGGTGGGAACACTGAAGCTCTCTTT.

This rearrangement joins TRBV20-1 to TRBJ2-7; 7 bases line up with TRBD1. This CDR3 is 12 amino acids long. The ends lost 5 bases at V and 3 bases at J; junction bases unmatched: 4. Per germline, CDR1 DFQATT and CDR2 SNEGSKA (reference sequence). The DNA for the CDR3 is TGCAGTGCTCAAGACAGGGTCTACGAGCAGTACTTC. Amino acid sequence: CSAQDRVYEQYF.

The rearrangement uses TRBV10-2 and TRBJ2-7, with TRBD2 as a possible D gene (5 bases). The V gene lost 9 bases and the J gene lost 5 bases, with 14 bases spanning the gap. Germline CDR1 is WSHSY and CDR2 is SAAADI. The CDR3 is 12 residues long. The CDR3 DNA reads as TGCGCCAGTGGACTGGCTCCTAACGAGCAGTACTTC. Protein: CASGLAPNEQYF.

There are a few counts of this clonotype. CDR3 in amino acids: CASSEQNSSEQYF. The CDR3 DNA is TGTGCCAGCTCAGAACAGAACTCCTCTGAGCAGTACTTC. The rearrangement links TRBV18 to TRBJ2-5; no firm D call. Germline assignment: CDR1 KGHSH and CDR2 LQKENI. CDR3 length equals 13 residues. Deletions cut 5 bases from V and 11 bases from J, with 18 bases between.

The J gene is TRBJ2-7, the V gene TRBV21-1; the listed D gene, TRBD2, was not tested against the DNA. TRBV21-1 is a pseudogene. The CDR3 is 16 residues long. The CDR3 DNA reads TGTGCCAGCAGCAAGGGACTAGCGGGGGACATATACGAGCAGTACTTC. Its protein is CASSKGLAGDIYEQYF.

The chain links TRBV27 to TRBJ1-6; 7 nucleotides align to TRBD1. CDR1 MNHEY and CDR2 SMNVEV come from the germline V gene (reference sequence). The trim removed 7 bases at V and 7 bases at J, leaving 10 bases unmatched. There are 15 residues in the CDR3. The DNA for the CDR3 is TGTGCCAGCACGGGACAGCCAGTAAGGAATTCACCCCTCCACTTT. This sequence encodes CASTGQPVRNSPLHF.